This is a list of T cell receptor beta chains from one sample in a study of OX40 agonist ivuxolimab in advanced cancers. Sequencing used immunoSEQ multiplex PCR; TCRdb keeps in-frame clones, though not all of them. This sample carries approximately 89,000 clones, about 91% of them seen once, and the ten largest clones take 2.3%. Material: CD4+ or CD8+ T cells sorted from blood, obtained in a trial of the OX40 agonist ivuxolimab. The receptors here all came from an adult with an advanced solid tumor such as melanoma, head and neck, liver or kidney cancer. CDR3s include the opening cysteine and the closing phenylalanine or tryptophan. The D gene is left open where the match is weak. Size values are once, few and many counts, or a class for expanded clones, and some rows have none.

D gene: -
J gene: TRBJ2-7
CDR3 length: 13
V gene: TRBV4-3
clone size: few
CDR3 DNA: TGCGCCAGCAGCCAAGATCGAGGGGTGGGGCAGTACTTC
CDR3 protein: CASSQDRGVGQYF

D gene: -
J gene: TRBJ1-2
CDR3 length: 12
V gene: TRBV7-6
clone size: -
CDR3 DNA: TGTGCCAGCAGCCTACAGGGCGGGGGCTACACCTTC
CDR3 protein: CASSLQGGGYTF

D gene: -
J gene: TRBJ1-5
CDR3 length: 15
V gene: TRBV10-2
clone size: -
CDR3 DNA: TGCGCCAGCAGTGAACAGGCAGGCATGGGTCAGCCCCAGCATTTT
CDR3 protein: CASSEQAGMGQPQHF

D gene: TRBD2
J gene: TRBJ2-2
CDR3 length: 16
V gene: TRBV5-1
clone size: -
CDR3 DNA: TGCGCCAGCAGCCCCGGGACTAGCGGGGTTACCGGGGAGCTGTTTTTT
CDR3 protein: CASSPGTSGVTGELFF

D gene: TRBD2
J gene: TRBJ2-2
CDR3 length: 19
V gene: TRBV4-1
clone size: -
CDR3 DNA: TGCGCCAGCAGCCAAGGGTCCCGGGGGGGAAGGGTTAGGACCGGGGAGCTGTTTTTT
CDR3 protein: CASSQGSRGGRVRTGELFF

D gene: TRBD2
J gene: TRBJ2-3
CDR3 length: 17
V gene: TRBV4-2
clone size: -
CDR3 DNA: TGTGCCAGCAGCCAAGATCTGACTAGCGGTGGACGCGATACGCAGTATTTT
CDR3 protein: CASSQDLTSGGRDTQYF

D gene: -
J gene: TRBJ2-3
CDR3 length: 13
V gene: TRBV18
clone size: -
CDR3 DNA: TGTGCCAGCTCCCTACGGTCAGCAGATACGCAGTATTTT
CDR3 protein: CASSLRSADTQYF

D gene: TRBD1
J gene: TRBJ1-5
CDR3 length: 17
V gene: TRBV28
clone size: -
CDR3 DNA: TGTGCCAGCAGCACCAGACAGGGGGCTTCAAGCAATCAGCCCCAGCATTTT
CDR3 protein: CASSTRQGASSNQPQHF

D gene: -
J gene: TRBJ2-7
CDR3 length: 10
V gene: TRBV27
clone size: -
CDR3 DNA: TGTGCCAGCGGCCTGGGGGCGCAGTACTTC
CDR3 protein: CASGLGAQYF

D gene: -
J gene: TRBJ2-7
CDR3 length: 12
V gene: TRBV6-6
clone size: -
CDR3 DNA: TGTGCCAGCAGTATGCCACTGGGCGAGCAGTACTTC
CDR3 protein: CASSMPLGEQYF

D gene: TRBD2
J gene: TRBJ2-1
CDR3 length: 17
V gene: TRBV15
clone size: -
CDR3 DNA: TGTGCCACCAGAGAACTAGCGGGATGGAGCTCCTACAATGAGCAGTTCTTC
CDR3 protein: CATRELAGWSSYNEQFF

D gene: TRBD1
J gene: TRBJ2-7
CDR3 length: 14
V gene: TRBV28
clone size: -
CDR3 DNA: TGTGCCAGCACCGAGACAGGGAGCTCCTACGAGCAGTACTTC
CDR3 protein: CASTETGSSYEQYF

D gene: -
J gene: TRBJ2-5
CDR3 length: 14
V gene: TRBV7-2
clone size: -
CDR3 DNA: TGTGCCAGCAGCCCCACGCGGGTTCAAGAGACCCAGTACTTC
CDR3 protein: CASSPTRVQETQYF

D gene: -
J gene: TRBJ1-1
CDR3 length: 13
V gene: TRBV6-4
clone size: -
CDR3 DNA: TGTGCCAGCAAAAGGGACGGCCGCGGTGAAGCTTTCTTT
CDR3 protein: CASKRDGRGEAFF

D gene: TRBD1
J gene: TRBJ2-5
CDR3 length: 14
V gene: TRBV6-1
clone size: -
CDR3 DNA: TGTGCCAGCAGCGCGACAGGGGGCTGGGAGACCCAGTACTTC
CDR3 protein: CASSATGGWETQYF

D gene: -
J gene: TRBJ2-2
CDR3 length: 15
V gene: TRBV6-6
clone size: -
CDR3 DNA: TGTGCCAGCAGATCCCCGGAGGGAGGAGCCGGGGAGCTGTTTTTT
CDR3 protein: CASRSPEGGAGELFF

D gene: -
J gene: TRBJ2-7
CDR3 length: 18
V gene: TRBV23-1
clone size: -
CDR3 DNA: TGCGCCAGCAGTCGCATTTGCGGGGCCAAGGAACAAGGGTACGAGCAGTACTTC
CDR3 protein: CASSRICGAKEQGYEQYF

D gene: -
J gene: TRBJ2-7
CDR3 length: 13
V gene: TRBV5-6
clone size: -
CDR3 DNA: TGTGCCAGCAGCTTGGCTAGCTCCTACGAGCAGTACTTC
CDR3 protein: CASSLASSYEQYF

D gene: -
J gene: TRBJ2-5
CDR3 length: 14
V gene: TRBV6-5
clone size: -
CDR3 DNA: TGTGCCAGCAGAAACCCCCAGGGTTGGGAGACCCAGTACTTC
CDR3 protein: CASRNPQGWETQYF

D gene: -
J gene: TRBJ2-2
CDR3 length: 15
V gene: TRBV6-1
clone size: few
CDR3 DNA: TGTGCCAGCAATCGAGACAGGACGAACACCGGGGAGCTGTTTTTT
CDR3 protein: CASNRDRTNTGELFF

D gene: -
J gene: TRBJ2-5
CDR3 length: 11
V gene: TRBV28
clone size: -
CDR3 DNA: TGTGCCAGCAGCAACGAAGAGACCCAGTACTTC
CDR3 protein: CASSNEETQYF

D gene: TRBD2
J gene: TRBJ2-7
CDR3 length: 15
V gene: TRBV6-6
clone size: -
CDR3 DNA: TGTGCCAGCAGTTACCATAGCGGGACATCCTACGAGCAGTACTTC
CDR3 protein: CASSYHSGTSYEQYF

D gene: -
J gene: TRBJ1-5
CDR3 length: 12
V gene: TRBV28
clone size: -
CDR3 DNA: TGTGCCAGCAGTCCACGCCCTCAGCCCCAGCATTTT
CDR3 protein: CASSPRPQPQHF

D gene: TRBD1
J gene: TRBJ2-5
CDR3 length: 16
V gene: TRBV11-2
clone size: -
CDR3 DNA: TGTGCCAGCAGCTATACCGGGACAGGGCCTGGAGAGACCCAGTACTTC
CDR3 protein: CASSYTGTGPGETQYF

D gene: -
J gene: TRBJ2-3
CDR3 length: 13
V gene: TRBV30
clone size: -
CDR3 DNA: TGTGCCTGGAGTGTGACCGCCACAGATACGCAGTATTTT
CDR3 protein: CAWSVTATDTQYF

D gene: -
J gene: TRBJ1-5
CDR3 length: 15
V gene: TRBV6-1
clone size: once
CDR3 DNA: TGTGCCAGCAGCGACCCGGGCGGCGGCAATCAGCCCCAGCATTTT
CDR3 protein: CASSDPGGGNQPQHF

D gene: TRBD1
J gene: TRBJ2-6
CDR3 length: 19
V gene: TRBV28
clone size: -
CDR3 DNA: TGTGCCAGCAGTCTATCTCCAGGGGGCGTCGGGTCTGGGGCCAACGTCCTGACTTTC
CDR3 protein: CASSLSPGGVGSGANVLTF

D gene: TRBD1
J gene: TRBJ2-1
CDR3 length: 17
V gene: TRBV2
clone size: -
CDR3 DNA: TGTGCCAGCAGTCCCCCGGGACAGTTGAGCTCCTACAATGAGCAGTTCTTC
CDR3 protein: CASSPPGQLSSYNEQFF

D gene: TRBD1
J gene: TRBJ2-1
CDR3 length: 16
V gene: TRBV5-1
clone size: -
CDR3 DNA: TGCGCCAGCAGCTTGGACGACAGGGCCCCTCCCAATGAGCAGTTCTTC
CDR3 protein: CASSLDDRAPPNEQFF

D gene: TRBD2
J gene: TRBJ2-1
CDR3 length: 18
V gene: TRBV5-1
clone size: once
CDR3 DNA: TGCGCCAGCAGCCTGGGACGGGGAGGGTTCAGCTCCTACAATGAGCAGTTCTTC
CDR3 protein: CASSLGRGGFSSYNEQFF

D gene: TRBD2
J gene: TRBJ2-5
CDR3 length: 14
V gene: TRBV15
clone size: -
CDR3 DNA: TGTGCCACCAGCCGACGGGGGGGATTGGAGACCCAGTACTTC
CDR3 protein: CATSRRGGLETQYF